This record concerns one T cell receptor beta chain sequence. Assay used: immunoSEQ multiplex PCR; TCRdb lists only in-frame clones, some missing. The sample gives about 280,000 clones, more than 75% of which show up once; about 2.2% is in the top ten. The CDR3 has 14 residues. V was pared by 6 bases and J by 5 bases, with 8 bases of the junction left unmatched. CDR1 and CDR2 (germline): MDHEN, SYDVKM. The sample comes from a study of blood T cell repertoires in COVID-19. Sequencing was performed on peripheral blood. This chain links TRBV28 with TRBJ1-2, with 8 bases that match TRBD1. The source is a woman in her twenties or thirties who had recovered from COVID-19. CDR3 sequence: CASRTQGAGYGYTF. The CDR3, as DNA: TGTGCCAGCAGGACGCAGGGGGCAGGGTATGGCTACACCTTC.